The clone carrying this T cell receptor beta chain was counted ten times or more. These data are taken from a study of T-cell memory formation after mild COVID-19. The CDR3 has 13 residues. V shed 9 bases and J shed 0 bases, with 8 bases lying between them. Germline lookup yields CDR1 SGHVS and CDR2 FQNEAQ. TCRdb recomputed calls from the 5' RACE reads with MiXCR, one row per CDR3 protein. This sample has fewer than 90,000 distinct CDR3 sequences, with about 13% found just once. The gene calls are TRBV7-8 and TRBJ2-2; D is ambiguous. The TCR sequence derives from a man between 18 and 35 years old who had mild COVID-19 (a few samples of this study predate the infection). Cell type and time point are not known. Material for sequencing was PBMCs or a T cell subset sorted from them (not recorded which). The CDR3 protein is CASQDANTGELFF. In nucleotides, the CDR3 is TGTGCCAGTCAGGACGCGAACACCGGGGAGCTGTTTTTT.